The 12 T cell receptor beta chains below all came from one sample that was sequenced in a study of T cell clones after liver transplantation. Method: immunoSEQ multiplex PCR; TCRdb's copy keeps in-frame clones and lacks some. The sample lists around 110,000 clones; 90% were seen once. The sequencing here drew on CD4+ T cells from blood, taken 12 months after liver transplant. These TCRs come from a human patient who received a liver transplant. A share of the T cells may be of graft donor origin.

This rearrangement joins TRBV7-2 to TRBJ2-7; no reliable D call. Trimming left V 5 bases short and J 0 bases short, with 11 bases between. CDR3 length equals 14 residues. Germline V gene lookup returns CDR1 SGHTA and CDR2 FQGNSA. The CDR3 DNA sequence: TGTGCCAGCAGCCGTCGTCCAGTCTCCTACGAGCAGTACTTC. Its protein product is CASSRRPVSYEQYF.

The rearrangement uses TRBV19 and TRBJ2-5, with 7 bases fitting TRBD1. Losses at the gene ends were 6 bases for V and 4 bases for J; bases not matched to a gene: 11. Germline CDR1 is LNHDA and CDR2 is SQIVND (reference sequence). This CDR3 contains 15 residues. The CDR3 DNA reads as TGTGCCAGTAGCCCACGACAGGGCGACGGAGAGACCCAGTACTTC. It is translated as CASSPRQGDGETQYF.

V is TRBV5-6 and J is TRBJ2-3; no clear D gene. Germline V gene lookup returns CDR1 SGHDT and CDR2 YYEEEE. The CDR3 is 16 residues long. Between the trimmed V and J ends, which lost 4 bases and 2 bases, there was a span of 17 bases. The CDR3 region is CASSHLRQRSTDTQYF. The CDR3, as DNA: TGTGCCAGCAGCCATTTGCGGCAGCGTTCCACAGATACGCAGTATTTT.

In nucleotides, the CDR3 is TGTGCCAGTAGTCCTCACCCGACCCGGGCTTTTAGCACAGATACGCAGTATTTT. Translating it yields CASSPHPTRAFSTDTQYF. The gene calls are TRBV19 and TRBJ2-3; D is unclear. Looked up from germline, CDR1 is LNHDA and CDR2 is SQIVND (reference sequence). The CDR3 has 18 residues. V dropped 5 bases and J dropped 0 bases, with 21 bases sitting between them.

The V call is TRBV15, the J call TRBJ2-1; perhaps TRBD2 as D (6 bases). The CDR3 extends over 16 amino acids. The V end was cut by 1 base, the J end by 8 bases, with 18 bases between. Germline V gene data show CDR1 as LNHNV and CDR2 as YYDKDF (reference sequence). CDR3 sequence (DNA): TGTGCCACCAGCAGAGGGATGGCGGGGCCCTTCGATGAGCAGTTCTTC. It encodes CATSRGMAGPFDEQFF.

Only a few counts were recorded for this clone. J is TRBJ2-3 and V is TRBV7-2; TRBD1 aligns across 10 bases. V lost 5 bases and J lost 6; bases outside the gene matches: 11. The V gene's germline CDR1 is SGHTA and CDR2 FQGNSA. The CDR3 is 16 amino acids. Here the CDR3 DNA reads TGTGCCAGCAGCCTCGCCGGGACAGGGGTTCAGGATACGCAGTATTTT. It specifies CASSLAGTGVQDTQYF.

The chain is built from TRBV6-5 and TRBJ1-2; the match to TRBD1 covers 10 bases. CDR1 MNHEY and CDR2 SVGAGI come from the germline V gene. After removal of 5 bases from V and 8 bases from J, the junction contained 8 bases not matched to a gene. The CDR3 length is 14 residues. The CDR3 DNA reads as TGTGCCAGCAGTATCGGACAGGGGGGGCTCGGCTACACCTTC. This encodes CASSIGQGGLGYTF.

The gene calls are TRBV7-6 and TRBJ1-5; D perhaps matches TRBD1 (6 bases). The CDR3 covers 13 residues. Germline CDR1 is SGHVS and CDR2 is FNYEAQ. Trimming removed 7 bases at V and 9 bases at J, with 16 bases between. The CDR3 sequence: CASNSGVGGPQHF. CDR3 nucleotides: TGTGCCAGCAACTCAGGGGTCGGAGGGCCCCAGCATTTT.

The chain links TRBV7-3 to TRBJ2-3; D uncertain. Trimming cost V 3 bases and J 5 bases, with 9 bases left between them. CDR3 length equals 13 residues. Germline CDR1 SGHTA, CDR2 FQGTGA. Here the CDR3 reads CASSLSFGDTQYF. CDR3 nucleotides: TGTGCCAGCAGCTTGTCCTTCGGAGATACGCAGTATTTT.

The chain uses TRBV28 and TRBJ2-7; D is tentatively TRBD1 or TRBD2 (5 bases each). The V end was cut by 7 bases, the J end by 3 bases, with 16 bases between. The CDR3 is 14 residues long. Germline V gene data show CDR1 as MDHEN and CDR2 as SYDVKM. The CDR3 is CASTAVGRIYEQYF. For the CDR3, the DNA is TGTGCCAGCACCGCCGTGGGACGGATCTACGAGCAGTACTTC.

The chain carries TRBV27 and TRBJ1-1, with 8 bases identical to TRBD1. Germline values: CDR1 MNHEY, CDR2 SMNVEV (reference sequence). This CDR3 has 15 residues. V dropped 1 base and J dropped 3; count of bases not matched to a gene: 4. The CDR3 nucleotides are TGTGCCAGCAGTTTATACGGGACAGGTTACACTGAAGCTTTCTTT. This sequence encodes CASSLYGTGYTEAFF.

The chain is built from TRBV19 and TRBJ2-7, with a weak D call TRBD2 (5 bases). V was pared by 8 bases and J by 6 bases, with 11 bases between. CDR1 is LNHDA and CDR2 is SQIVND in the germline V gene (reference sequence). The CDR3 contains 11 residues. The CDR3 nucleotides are TGTGCCAGTGGAGGTGCGGCCGAGCAGTACTTC. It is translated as CASGGAAEQYF. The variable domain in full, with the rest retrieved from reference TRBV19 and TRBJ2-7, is DGGITQSPKYLFRKEGQNVTLSCEQNLNHDAMYWYRQDPGQGLRLIYYSQIVNDFQKGDIAEGYSVSREKKESFPLTVTSAQKNPTAFYLCASGGAAEQYFGPGTRLTVT.